Presented here are 31 T cell receptor beta chains from one specimen sequenced in a study of T cells expressing NK-cell markers. TCRdb derives one entry per CDR3 protein from the 5' RACE reads, leaving out DNA. The table lists some 4,700 distinct CDR3 sequences. Sequenced input: blood T cells: a sorted CD56 or NKG2C T cell subset, CD4+ or CD8+ T cells, or bulk PBMC T cells (not recorded which). The receptors here all came from a man aged 18-30 years in good health.

This clonotype is classed as medium-sized by frequency. The rearrangement uses TRBV7-9 and TRBJ2-5; TCRdb designates TRBD1, a call that cannot be tested without DNA. Germline lookup yields CDR1 SEHNR and CDR2 FQNEAQ (reference sequence). This CDR3 comprises 15 residues. The CDR3 here is CASSLPRGKGETQYF.

CDR3 in amino acids: CASSGRQGGSEQFF. The rearrangement links TRBV5-1 to TRBJ2-1; checking the TCRdb D call of TRBD1 is not possible without DNA. This CDR3 contains 14 residues. Germline loops: CDR1 SGHRS, CDR2 YFSETQ.

This chain links TRBV4-3 with TRBJ2-7. CDR1 and CDR2 from the germline V gene are LGHNA and YSLEER. The length of the CDR3 is 15 residues. The CDR3 protein is CASSHVLRFLREQYF.

By frequency, this clonotype is medium-sized. The chain recombines TRBV3-1 with TRBJ1-5; as DNA is missing, the TRBD1 call by TCRdb cannot be tested. Germline-derived CDR1 and CDR2 are LGHDT and YNNKEL (reference sequence). This CDR3 is 15 amino acids long. CDR3 sequence reads: CASSPGRDKAQPQHF.

This sequence joins TRBV30 and TRBJ2-1; TCRdb's D gene call, TRBD2, goes unchecked for lack of DNA. Germline CDR1 reads GTSNPN; CDR2 reads SVGIG (reference sequence). CDR3 length: 15 amino acids. CDR3 protein: CAWSKLAGVYNEQFF.

This clonotype is identified as medium-sized (0.01 to 0.1%) from frequency. The chain combines TRBV24-1 with TRBJ2-1; TCRdb lists TRBD2, though no DNA is available to test this call. The CDR3 runs 15 residues. Looked up from germline, CDR1 is KGHDR and CDR2 is SFDVKD. The CDR3 reads CATSDFGGRKHEQFF.

This chain joins TRBV6-5 and TRBJ2-4; with no DNA, the TCRdb D assignment of TRBD1 cannot be verified. Germline V gene lookup returns CDR1 MNHEY and CDR2 SVGAGI. The CDR3 length is 17 residues. The CDR3 protein is CASSRLRGGIAKNIQYF.

The chain uses TRBV7-9 and TRBJ1-2. The CDR3 is 15 residues long. Germline CDR1 reads SEHNR; CDR2 reads FQNEAQ (reference sequence). The CDR3 sequence is CASSLSSGPNYGYTF.

This clonotype is deemed medium-sized (0.01 to 0.1%) by its frequency. The chain couples TRBV7-8 to TRBJ2-1; the TCRdb D gene call, TRBD2, has no DNA to confirm it. The CDR3 spans 17 residues. From germline, CDR1 is SGHVS and CDR2 FQNEAQ. The CDR3 here is CASREHSGRAPGNEQFF.

This clonotype counts as medium-sized (0.01 to 0.1%) by frequency. The gene calls are TRBV19 and TRBJ1-1. Germline CDR1 is LNHDA and CDR2 is SQIVND (reference sequence). CDR3 size: 13 residues. Here the CDR3 reads CASSIVPKWGAFF.

By frequency, this clonotype is medium-sized. The CDR3: CAGETGLGTGELFF. The rearrangement links TRBV28 to TRBJ2-2; the TRBD1 assignment by TCRdb is unverifiable without DNA. Per germline, CDR1 MDHEN and CDR2 SYDVKM. The CDR3 totals 14 residues.

The CDR3 region is CAISEVTGGQDTQYF. This sequence joins TRBV10-3 and TRBJ2-3; TCRdb's D gene call, TRBD2, goes unchecked for lack of DNA. Germline-derived CDR1 and CDR2 are ENHRY and SYGVKD. The CDR3 has 15 residues.

This clonotype ranks as medium-sized in terms of frequency. The chain recombines TRBV9 with TRBJ2-2; checking the TCRdb D call of TRBD1 is not possible without DNA. The V gene's germline CDR1 is SGDLS and CDR2 YYNGEE. The CDR3 spans 12 residues. This chain's CDR3 is CASTPGAGELFF.

This clonotype is deemed medium-sized (0.01 to 0.1%) by its frequency. The chain employs TRBV29-1 and TRBJ2-7; TCRdb lists TRBD1, though no DNA is available to test this call. Germline assignment: CDR1 SQVTM and CDR2 ANQGSEA. The CDR3 covers 13 residues. The CDR3 spells CSVLGGSSYEQYF.

This clonotype is deemed medium-sized by its frequency. The V call is TRBV5-8, the J call TRBJ2-1; TCRdb's D call of TRBD1 is untestable without DNA. CDR3 length equals 14 residues. Germline CDR1 and CDR2: SGHTS and YDEGEE. CDR3 in amino acids: CASSLGQGSDEQFF. Using reference TRBV5-8 and TRBJ2-1 for the parts outside the CDR3, the full variable domain is EAGVTQSPTHLIKTRGQQATLRCSPISGHTSVYWYQQALGLGLQFLLWYDEGEERNRGNFPPRFSGRQFPNYSSELNVNALELEDSALYLCASSLGQGSDEQFFGPGTRLTVL.

This clonotype is medium-sized by frequency. The chain employs TRBV29-1 and TRBJ1-2; TCRdb's D call, TRBD1, is unchecked because there is no DNA. The CDR3 has 12 amino acids. Germline CDR1 reads SQVTM; CDR2 reads ANQGSEA. CDR3 loop: CSAATGRDGYTF.

By frequency, this clonotype registers medium-sized. The chain carries TRBV29-1 and TRBJ2-3; with no DNA, the TCRdb D assignment of TRBD2 cannot be verified. From germline, CDR1 is SQVTM and CDR2 ANQGSEA. The CDR3 length is 13 residues. The CDR3 reads CSTGLAGADTQYF.

This rearrangement joins TRBV30 to TRBJ1-1; TCRdb indicates TRBD1, and absent DNA this call remains unverified. The CDR3 spans 13 residues. Germline V gene sequence: CDR1 GTSNPN, CDR2 SVGIG (reference sequence). Here the CDR3 reads CAWTTVGRPEAFF.

This clonotype ranks as medium-sized (0.01 to 0.1%) in terms of frequency. This chain connects TRBV12-3 or TRBV12-4 to TRBJ2-2; TCRdb's assignment of TRBD1 cannot be checked, as there is no DNA. The CDR3 has 15 amino acids. The CDR3: CASRPGTANTGELFF.

The chain recombines TRBV27 with TRBJ2-1; checking the TCRdb D call of TRBD2 is not possible without DNA. Germline loops: CDR1 MNHEY, CDR2 SMNVEV (reference sequence). The CDR3 totals 14 residues. The CDR3 region is CASSFGGFDNEQFF.

V gene TRBV5-1 combines with J gene TRBJ2-2; lacking DNA, the TRBD2 call made by TCRdb goes unchecked. CDR3 size: 13 residues. Germline V CDR1 and CDR2: SGHRS, YFSETQ. The CDR3 protein is CASSLRGSGELFF.

V is TRBV6-6 and J is TRBJ2-7; lacking DNA, the TRBD1 call made by TCRdb goes unchecked. This CDR3 spans 13 amino acids. CDR1 is MNHNY and CDR2 is SVGAGI in the germline V gene (reference sequence). The CDR3 region is CASNPGGFYEQYF.

V is TRBV3-1 and J is TRBJ2-3. The CDR3 has 16 residues. Germline CDR1 and CDR2: LGHDT and YNNKEL (reference sequence). The CDR3 protein is CASSHSVQYATDTQYF.

This clonotype counts as medium-sized by frequency. This chain connects TRBV4-3 to TRBJ2-7; TCRdb's assignment of TRBD1 cannot be checked, as there is no DNA. The CDR3 extends over 21 amino acids. From germline, CDR1 is LGHNA and CDR2 YSLEER. The CDR3 sequence: CASSQAWKRGHGLFFAYEQYF.

This clonotype is labeled medium-sized based on frequency. The J gene is TRBJ2-7, the V gene TRBV5-1; lacking DNA, the TRBD2 call made by TCRdb goes unchecked. This CDR3 comprises 19 residues. The germline V gene encodes CDR1 SGHRS and CDR2 YFSETQ. The CDR3 sequence: CASSGTGTSGGTFSYEQYF.

The V and J genes are TRBV12-3 or TRBV12-4 and TRBJ2-4; with no DNA, the TCRdb D assignment of TRBD1 cannot be verified. This CDR3 is 17 amino acids long. CDR3 loop: CASSLARGALAKNIQYF.

Judged by frequency, this clonotype is medium-sized (0.01 to 0.1%). The J gene is TRBJ2-1, the V gene TRBV9. Germline V gene lookup returns CDR1 SGDLS and CDR2 YYNGEE. This CDR3 comprises 13 residues. The CDR3 protein is CASSVRLDNEQFF.

This clonotype counts as medium-sized (0.01 to 0.1%) by frequency. The chain couples TRBV20-1 to TRBJ1-5; the D call from TCRdb, TRBD1, cannot be confirmed without DNA. CDR1 is DFQATT and CDR2 is SNEGSKA in the germline V gene (reference sequence). CDR3 length equals 16 residues. CDR3: CSARRGTAYSNQPQHF.

This clonotype is deemed medium-sized by its frequency. The chain has TRBV4-3 and TRBJ2-7; TCRdb outputs TRBD2, but without DNA this stays unchecked. From germline, CDR1 is LGHNA and CDR2 YSLEER. The CDR3 is 15 amino acids. This chain's CDR3 is CASSQDGRGGYEQYF.

This chain uses TRBV7-9 with TRBJ2-1. The germline V gene encodes CDR1 SEHNR and CDR2 FQNEAQ (reference sequence). CDR3 length: 15 residues. The CDR3 reads CASSLALGRYNEQFF.

Considering frequency, this clonotype is medium-sized. The chain uses TRBV21-1 and TRBJ2-2; lacking DNA, the TRBD2 call made by TCRdb goes unchecked. TRBV21-1 is tagged as a pseudogene. The CDR3 runs to 16 residues. The CDR3: CASSSKGTINTGELFF.